Listed below are T cell receptor beta chains from one sample, sequenced in a study of OX40 agonist ivuxolimab in advanced cancers. Some clones are missing from TCRdb's copy, which holds only in-frame ones; the method was immunoSEQ multiplex PCR. The repertoire includes roughly 52,000 clones, roughly 86% of them detected once, and roughly 1.2% sits in the top ten. Sequencing was performed on CD4+ or CD8+ T cells sorted from blood, taken in a trial of the OX40 agonist ivuxolimab. All receptors come from an adult with an advanced solid tumor such as melanoma, head and neck, liver or kidney cancer. Each CDR3 is given with its conserved first and last residue. The order of the fields is CDR3 protein, CDR3 DNA, clone size, J gene, V gene, D gene. D genes are given only for firm matches. Some rows have no size entry. The others give once, few or many, or a class for an expanded clone.

CDR3 protein: CASSGWVSYEQYF
CDR3 DNA: TGTGCCAGCAGCGGTTGGGTCTCCTACGAGCAGTACTTC
clone size: NA
J gene: TRBJ2-7
V gene: TRBV7-2
D gene: NA

CDR3 protein: CASSSTGWQTDTQYF
CDR3 DNA: TGCGCCAGCAGCTCGACAGGGTGGCAGACAGATACGCAGTATTTT
clone size: NA
J gene: TRBJ2-3
V gene: TRBV5-1
D gene: TRBD1

CDR3 protein: CASSSNRDRIYNEQFF
CDR3 DNA: TGTGCCAGCAGTTCGAACCGGGACAGAATCTACAATGAGCAGTTCTTC
clone size: NA
J gene: TRBJ2-1
V gene: TRBV28
D gene: TRBD1

CDR3 protein: CASSQEPRAPEGTEAFF
CDR3 DNA: TGCGCCAGCAGCCAAGAGCCCCGGGCCCCGGAGGGCACTGAAGCTTTCTTT
clone size: NA
J gene: TRBJ1-1
V gene: TRBV4-1
D gene: NA

CDR3 protein: CASSYVSYNEQFF
CDR3 DNA: TGTGCCAGCAGTTACGTCTCCTACAATGAGCAGTTCTTC
clone size: NA
J gene: TRBJ2-1
V gene: TRBV6-6
D gene: NA

CDR3 protein: CASSAGTGSSGNTIYF
CDR3 DNA: TGTGCCAGCAGTGCCGGGACAGGGAGCTCTGGAAACACCATATATTTT
clone size: NA
J gene: TRBJ1-3
V gene: TRBV25-1
D gene: TRBD1

CDR3 protein: CASSSRLSGELFF
CDR3 DNA: TGTGCCAGCAGCTCCCGTCTTTCCGGGGAGCTGTTTTTT
clone size: NA
J gene: TRBJ2-2
V gene: TRBV9
D gene: NA

CDR3 protein: CAWSFGRGGNTIYF
CDR3 DNA: TGTGCCTGGAGTTTTGGCAGGGGTGGAAACACCATATATTTT
clone size: NA
J gene: TRBJ1-3
V gene: TRBV30
D gene: NA

CDR3 protein: CASSIDDPAGVDSDTQYF
CDR3 DNA: TGTGCCAGTAGTATAGATGACCCGGCAGGGGTGGATTCAGATACGCAGTATTTT
clone size: NA
J gene: TRBJ2-3
V gene: TRBV19
D gene: NA

CDR3 protein: CASSLGGYSNQSQHF
CDR3 DNA: TGTGCCAGCAGTTTGGGGGGGTATAGCAATCAGTCCCAGCATTTT
clone size: NA
J gene: TRBJ1-5
V gene: TRBV28
D gene: NA

CDR3 protein: CASSLDRPGELFF
CDR3 DNA: TGTGCCAGCAGCTTGGACAGGCCCGGGGAGCTGTTTTTT
clone size: medium-sized
J gene: TRBJ2-2
V gene: TRBV7-9
D gene: TRBD1

CDR3 protein: CASSQGLAYEQYF
CDR3 DNA: TGCGCCAGCAGCCAAGGACTCGCCTACGAGCAGTACTTC
clone size: NA
J gene: TRBJ2-7
V gene: TRBV4-1
D gene: NA

CDR3 protein: CSVAPTGADTQYF
CDR3 DNA: TGCAGCGTAGCCCCGACAGGGGCAGATACGCAGTATTTT
clone size: NA
J gene: TRBJ2-3
V gene: TRBV29-1
D gene: TRBD1

CDR3 protein: CASSLVAGSSYNEQFF
CDR3 DNA: TGTGCCAGCAGCTTGGTAGCGGGATCCTCCTACAATGAGCAGTTCTTC
clone size: once
J gene: TRBJ2-1
V gene: TRBV7-2
D gene: TRBD2

CDR3 protein: CSVEGDREVSTEAFF
CDR3 DNA: TGCAGCGTTGAAGGGGACAGGGAGGTTAGCACTGAAGCTTTCTTT
clone size: NA
J gene: TRBJ1-1
V gene: TRBV29-1
D gene: TRBD1

CDR3 protein: CASSSGTSGRAANIQYF
CDR3 DNA: TGCGCCAGCAGCTCCGGGACTAGCGGGAGGGCGGCAAACATTCAGTACTTC
clone size: NA
J gene: TRBJ2-4
V gene: TRBV5-1
D gene: TRBD2

CDR3 protein: CASSDNRGPTYEQYF
CDR3 DNA: TGTGCCAGCAGCGACAACAGGGGGCCAACCTACGAGCAGTACTTC
clone size: NA
J gene: TRBJ2-7
V gene: TRBV6-5
D gene: TRBD1

CDR3 protein: CASSLLIGQGTYEQYF
CDR3 DNA: TGTGCCAGCTCACTTTTAATAGGACAGGGCACCTACGAGCAGTACTTC
clone size: NA
J gene: TRBJ2-7
V gene: TRBV18
D gene: TRBD1

CDR3 protein: CASSQLPGGANYGYTF
CDR3 DNA: TGCGCCAGCAGCCAGCTCCCCGGGGGGGCAAACTATGGCTACACCTTC
clone size: few
J gene: TRBJ1-2
V gene: TRBV4-1
D gene: NA

CDR3 protein: CASFPGGLEETQYF
CDR3 DNA: TGTGCCAGCTTCCCCGGGGGACTAGAAGAGACCCAGTACTTC
clone size: NA
J gene: TRBJ2-5
V gene: TRBV18
D gene: TRBD2

CDR3 protein: CASSLEGMGGRKGYTF
CDR3 DNA: TGTGCCAGCAGCTTAGAAGGAATGGGGGGGCGTAAGGGCTACACCTTC
clone size: NA
J gene: TRBJ1-2
V gene: TRBV11-2
D gene: NA

CDR3 protein: CASSKGVKGLAGRNEQFF
CDR3 DNA: TGTGCCAGCAGCAAAGGAGTGAAGGGACTAGCGGGAAGAAATGAGCAGTTCTTC
clone size: NA
J gene: TRBJ2-1
V gene: TRBV21-1
D gene: NA

CDR3 protein: CASGGVGEQFF
CDR3 DNA: TGCGCCAGCGGGGGGGTCGGGGAGCAGTTCTTC
clone size: NA
J gene: TRBJ2-1
V gene: TRBV10-1
D gene: TRBD2

CDR3 protein: CASSFWEGRNTGELFF
CDR3 DNA: TGCGCCAGCAGCTTCTGGGAAGGGCGAAACACCGGGGAGCTGTTTTTT
clone size: NA
J gene: TRBJ2-2
V gene: TRBV5-1
D gene: NA

CDR3 protein: CASSLGPRTSGSNNEQFF
CDR3 DNA: TGCGCCAGCAGCTTGGGCCCCCGGACTAGCGGGAGCAACAATGAGCAGTTCTTC
clone size: NA
J gene: TRBJ2-1
V gene: TRBV5-1
D gene: TRBD2

CDR3 protein: CASSQVAGATGELFF
CDR3 DNA: TGTGCCAGCAGCCAAGTAGCGGGTGCCACCGGGGAGCTGTTTTTT
clone size: few
J gene: TRBJ2-2
V gene: TRBV14
D gene: TRBD2

CDR3 protein: CASSRGLEDTQYF
CDR3 DNA: TGCGCCAGCTCGCGGGGGCTGGAAGATACGCAGTATTTT
clone size: NA
J gene: TRBJ2-3
V gene: TRBV5-1
D gene: NA

CDR3 protein: CASSLEGSSNQPQHF
CDR3 DNA: TGTGCCAGCAGCTTAGAAGGGAGTAGCAATCAGCCCCAGCATTTT
clone size: NA
J gene: TRBJ1-5
V gene: TRBV7-9
D gene: NA

CDR3 protein: CASSPTVNSNQPQHF
CDR3 DNA: TGTGCCAGCAGTCCTACAGTCAATAGCAATCAGCCCCAGCATTTT
clone size: NA
J gene: TRBJ1-5
V gene: TRBV28
D gene: NA

CDR3 protein: CASSFPRTSGRDRNIQYF
CDR3 DNA: TGTGCCAGCAGCTTCCCTAGGACTAGCGGGAGGGACCGAAACATTCAGTACTTC
clone size: NA
J gene: TRBJ2-4
V gene: TRBV7-2
D gene: TRBD2